This is a list of T cell receptor beta chains from one sample in a study of Tregs in tolerant kidney transplant recipients. Clones were read by immunoSEQ multiplex PCR, and TCRdb kept only the in-frame ones, dropping some. The repertoire holds approximately 260,000 clones, with 80% to 85% as singletons. Sequenced material: CD4+ T cells from blood. The source is a human donor in good health. Each CDR3 is given with its conserved first and last residue. The order of the fields is D gene, V gene, clone size, J gene, CDR3 DNA, CDR3 protein. D genes are given only for firm matches. Not every row has a clone size; where given, it reads once, few, many or a size class.

d_call: .
v_call: TRBV2
clone_size: .
j_call: TRBJ1-1
cdr3_nt: TGTGCCAGCACCACGGAGGAAGGAACTGAAGCTTTCTTT
cdr3_aa: CASTTEEGTEAFF

d_call: .
v_call: TRBV30
clone_size: .
j_call: TRBJ1-5
cdr3_nt: TGTGCCTGGAGCTCGACCCGGAGGGGCCTTTATAGCAATCAGCCCCAGCATTTT
cdr3_aa: CAWSSTRRGLYSNQPQHF

d_call: .
v_call: TRBV4-1
clone_size: .
j_call: TRBJ1-2
cdr3_nt: TGCGCCAGCAGCTTAGGGATTGGGCATAACTATGGCTACACCTTC
cdr3_aa: CASSLGIGHNYGYTF

d_call: TRBD1
v_call: TRBV18
clone_size: .
j_call: TRBJ2-2
cdr3_nt: TGTGCCAGCTCACCATTTGACAGGGGGCCGACCGGGGAGCTGTTTTTT
cdr3_aa: CASSPFDRGPTGELFF

d_call: TRBD2
v_call: TRBV6-5
clone_size: .
j_call: TRBJ2-1
cdr3_nt: TGTGCCAGCAGTGCGACTAGCGGGAGTGGGTATGAGCAGTTCTTC
cdr3_aa: CASSATSGSGYEQFF

d_call: TRBD1
v_call: TRBV5-1
clone_size: .
j_call: TRBJ2-7
cdr3_nt: TGCGCCAGCAGCTCGGACAGGGTAACGAGCGAGCAGTACTTC
cdr3_aa: CASSSDRVTSEQYF

d_call: .
v_call: TRBV18
clone_size: few
j_call: TRBJ1-1
cdr3_nt: TGTGCCAGCTCACCTTCTAAACGAGAAGCTTTCTTT
cdr3_aa: CASSPSKREAFF

d_call: TRBD1
v_call: TRBV7-2
clone_size: .
j_call: TRBJ1-2
cdr3_nt: TGTGCCAGCAGCTCCGACAGGGTTCGGGGCTACACCTTC
cdr3_aa: CASSSDRVRGYTF

d_call: .
v_call: TRBV15
clone_size: .
j_call: TRBJ1-2
cdr3_nt: TGTGCCACCAGCAAGAGGGTGGACTATGGCTACACCTTC
cdr3_aa: CATSKRVDYGYTF

d_call: .
v_call: TRBV30
clone_size: .
j_call: TRBJ2-3
cdr3_nt: TGTGCCTGGAGTGTAAAAGGGAAGCAGTATTTT
cdr3_aa: CAWSVKGKQYF

d_call: TRBD2
v_call: TRBV9
clone_size: .
j_call: TRBJ2-1
cdr3_nt: TGTGCCAGCAGCGCTAGCGGGGGGCGCTCCTACAATGAGCAGTTCTTC
cdr3_aa: CASSASGGRSYNEQFF

d_call: TRBD1
v_call: TRBV7-2
clone_size: .
j_call: TRBJ2-7
cdr3_nt: TGTGCCAGCAGCAGTACAGGGGACACCTACGAGCAGTACTTC
cdr3_aa: CASSSTGDTYEQYF

d_call: TRBD1
v_call: TRBV19
clone_size: .
j_call: TRBJ2-7
cdr3_nt: TGTGCCAGTAGGGAATCGGGACAGAGAACCTACGAGCAGTACTTC
cdr3_aa: CASRESGQRTYEQYF

d_call: .
v_call: TRBV7-9
clone_size: once
j_call: TRBJ2-2
cdr3_nt: TGTGCCAGCAACTACCTATCGAACACCGGGGAGCTGTTTTTT
cdr3_aa: CASNYLSNTGELFF

d_call: .
v_call: TRBV6-1
clone_size: .
j_call: TRBJ2-7
cdr3_nt: TGTGCCAGCAGTGAAGCGCTAAAGGGGCCCTACGAGCAGTACTTC
cdr3_aa: CASSEALKGPYEQYF

d_call: TRBD1
v_call: TRBV29-1
clone_size: .
j_call: TRBJ1-2
cdr3_nt: TGCAGCGTTGGGGACAGGGGCATAGGGGGCTACACCTTC
cdr3_aa: CSVGDRGIGGYTF

d_call: .
v_call: TRBV6-5
clone_size: .
j_call: TRBJ1-5
cdr3_nt: TGTGCCAGCAGTTACAAAGGGAGGGGACAGCCCCAGCATTTT
cdr3_aa: CASSYKGRGQPQHF

d_call: .
v_call: TRBV6-1
clone_size: .
j_call: TRBJ1-2
cdr3_nt: TGTGCCAGCAGTGAACTGAGACGCGCGGCTGGCTACACCTTC
cdr3_aa: CASSELRRAAGYTF

d_call: .
v_call: TRBV20-1
clone_size: .
j_call: TRBJ2-7
cdr3_nt: TGCAGTGCTAACAGCTGGGACGAGCAGTACTTC
cdr3_aa: CSANSWDEQYF

d_call: .
v_call: TRBV30
clone_size: .
j_call: TRBJ2-7
cdr3_nt: TGTGCCTGGACCACGGGACACGGGTTGGATCAGTACTTC
cdr3_aa: CAWTTGHGLDQYF

d_call: .
v_call: TRBV5-6
clone_size: .
j_call: TRBJ2-3
cdr3_nt: TGTGCCAGCAGCTTCAGGAGGATCACAGATACGCAGTATTTT
cdr3_aa: CASSFRRITDTQYF

d_call: .
v_call: TRBV5-1
clone_size: .
j_call: TRBJ1-1
cdr3_nt: TGCGCCAGCAGCTTTGACGGGAACACTGAAGCTTTCTTT
cdr3_aa: CASSFDGNTEAFF

d_call: TRBD1
v_call: TRBV18
clone_size: .
j_call: TRBJ2-3
cdr3_nt: TGTGCCAGCTCACCCGACTACAGGGGGCTAACAGATACGCAGTATTTT
cdr3_aa: CASSPDYRGLTDTQYF